This TCR beta chain is from a study of cytomegalovirus exposure and HLA in healthy donors (TCRdb year 2017). Concerning the study at large: An earlier analysis of fewer than 750 of the donors reported roughly 300 Gb of sequence data and some 110 million unique TCR beta sequences obtained from about 200 million T cells. Genome-wide SNP genotypes for about 65% of the 666 donors were used in a later genetic analysis, which treated that subset as a discovery cohort. In an earlier analysis of a few hundred of the donors, high-throughput TCR beta sequencing was used to judge whether each TCR beta V gene segment behaved as functional or pseudogenic. All discovery cohort repertoires had been generated on a single sequencing platform. To predict cytomegalovirus infection status, the study combined high-throughput TCR immunosequencing, statistical association of individual TCRs with disease status, and machine learning. Among almost 400 genotyped donors of the cohort, an average of approximately 250,000 unique TCR beta nucleotide sequences were sequenced per donor, roughly 18% of them non-productive. Typing coverage differed by locus: A, B, C, DRB1 and DQB1 were typed in roughly 629-640 donors, DQA1 in about 550, DPA1 in around 610, and DPB1 in 472. Donor age, sex, ethnicity and CMV serostatus were compiled alongside the repertoire data. Both class I and class II loci were covered by HLA typing, at four-digit resolution. The study profiled the T cell repertoires of around 700 subjects by immunosequencing and related them to cytomegalovirus serostatus. Besides the first cohort of 666 subjects, a separate validation cohort made up of 120 different subjects was used. Because of strong linkage in the cohort, 5 or 6 DR-DQ haplotypes were treated as single units for association and clustering. The study was designed to test whether signatures of past pathogen exposure could be identified by cataloging public T cell receptors. An early release that covered more than 550 HLA-typed donors contained about 290 gigabases of sequencing data and 65 million to 100 million unique TCR sequences. To study patterns of TCR occurrence, a later analysis re-analyzed previously published TCR beta repertoires from around 700 donors and added high-resolution HLA genotyping. In the later analysis, no new phenotypic data were used to find candidate immune exposures; instead, reliance was placed on TCR beta sequences and their occurrence across donors. Of the roughly 420 genotyped donors, less than 85% were placed in the genetic ancestry cluster associated with self-reported Caucasian donors. Study-wide conclusions, independent of this receptor: A later genetic analysis reported fewer N-insertions in productive TCRs among donors in an Asian-associated ancestry cluster than the roughly 640-donor mean. A group of highly shared sequence variants was considered likely to be a technical artifact of the sequencing pipeline. This cohort had only TCR beta chains sequenced, and the lack of alpha or paired-chain data limited which features could be detected. The only immune exposure information available for the cohort was CMV serostatus. According to the authors, the approach could potentially be generalized to other disease states and immunological phenotypes. Linkage disequilibrium might explain the correlated functional status among segregating V segments, but an unknown experimental factor could not be excluded. In a later analysis, HLA-associated TCR beta chains showed more clonal expansion and lower generation probabilities than non-associated chains that were equally common. Because some donors lacked HLA typing at each locus, the association tests relied only on the typed subset. A later analysis found that TCR association rates varied across HLA loci, with DRB1 alleles showing the most associated TCRs and HLA-C alleles the fewest. In a later analysis, most CMV-associated TCR beta chains were found to appear HLA-restricted, with HLA associations seemingly driven largely by CMV exposure. A further reported finding was that TCR beta sequences accurately predicted the HLA-A and HLA-B alleles for most subjects in the first cohort. A later analysis reported that several top co-occurrence clusters appeared linked to parvovirus B19, influenza, CMV and Epstein-Barr virus. Most TCR sequences were observed very rarely across donors, whereas some public TCRs were present in many individuals. The study gave a list of around 170 TCR beta chains associated with cytomegalovirus. Assigning TCR associations to individual alleles was difficult when HLA alleles, especially DR and DQ, strongly co-occurred. Cytomegalovirus status was reported to be diagnosed by the classifier with high specificity and sensitivity in both the original and validation cohorts. About 15 rarely observed V segments, including chromosome 9 orphons, were excluded from the earlier analysis of about 610 of the donors because counts were too low. Specific HLA alleles were associated with 15,000 to 20,000 TCR beta sequences at a false discovery rate of 0.05 in a later analysis. In vitro tests confirmed that a few of the cytomegalovirus-associated TCR beta chains recognize cytomegalovirus antigens. V-gene and J-gene trimming of TCR beta chains was associated with a missense DCLRE1C variant in a later genetic analysis, and the association was replicated in an independent cohort. Some IMGT-functional V segments, including TRBV6-2 and TRBV6-3, could not be told apart with the 87-base-pair reads, so those segments were excluded. Broadly in line with IMGT annotations, most TCR beta V segments showed up in productive rearrangements about 87% or about 30% of the time in an earlier analysis of a few hundred of the donors. Roughly uniform sequencing depth across donors was assumed in presence/absence analyses, although this assumption may not hold.

The CDR1 and CDR2 encoded by the germline V gene are MDHEN and SYDVKM. Counted from cysteine to phenylalanine, this CDR3 has 15 amino acids. Only the CDR3 part of the read is kept: 45 bases, read in frame from the first base. V has 7 bases trimmed and J has 4 bases trimmed; junction bases matching no gene number 12. The cohort consisted of 600 to 700 healthy bone marrow donors. Cohort members were all nominally healthy when sampled, although unrecorded immune exposures were likely present. The donor was CMV seronegative and was included in the group of a few hundred seronegative cohort members. A peripheral blood sample was provided by each donor, and peripheral blood mononuclear cells were used for TCR beta sequencing. The Qiagen DNeasy Blood Extraction Kit was used to extract genomic DNA from the blood cell samples. Library prep was done by the immunoSEQ multiplex PCR assay. For the multiplex PCR, a mixture combining 60 forward primers for TCR Vbeta segments and 13 reverse primers for TCR Jbeta segments was used. A multiplex PCR assay on genomic DNA amplified the CDR3 region of rearranged TCR beta genes. On the Illumina HiSeq System, the amplified TCR beta libraries were sequenced as 87-base-pair reads. The original methods were these. A later analysis tallied some 79 million unique TCR beta chains across the approximately 670 repertoires, and 10 million to 11 million of those chains were shared by two or more donors. Raw reads were error-corrected and collapsed into unique sequences by a nearest-neighbor algorithm in which closely related sequences were merged to remove PCR and sequencing errors. Alignment of CDR3 sequences to IMGT reference sequences was used to assign V, D and J gene segments. For a sequence to be retained, at least a six-nucleotide match to both a V gene segment and a J gene segment was required. A rearrangement was called productive if the CDR3 had no stop codons and remained in frame with V and J, and every other rearrangement was called non-productive. CDR3 was defined according to IMGT convention as the region running from the second conserved V-encoded cysteine to the conserved J-encoded phenylalanine. Sequences without an unambiguous match to a single V gene segment were excluded from the earlier analysis of 450 to 750 of the donors. In an earlier analysis of 450 to 750 of the donors, a V segment was called functional when productive rearrangements were above 56.7%, and segregating when the standard deviation between donors exceeded 5%. To diagnose cytomegalovirus status from the catalog of TCR beta chain sequences, a statistical classification framework was built. In a later analysis, V and J genes were assigned by comparing TCR nucleotide sequences against IMGT/GENE-DB human TR gene sequences. The TCRdist pipeline was used in a later analysis to assign CDR3 sequences and most-parsimonious VDJ recombination scenarios. In a later analysis, each TCR beta chain was defined by its CDR3 amino acid sequence together with its V-gene family, and reads without a unique V-gene family were excluded. To address suspected cross-contamination and a sequencing artifact, a later analysis removed under 600 highly shared, low-generation-probability nucleotide sequences. A later analysis calculated a clonal expansion index for each public chain from normalized within-repertoire ranks of inferred template counts. In a later analysis, generation probabilities were computed using a VDJ recombination model fitted to out-of-frame rearrangements, and the results were checked against IGoR. In a later analysis, hypergeometric tests were used to score TCR-TCR, TCR-HLA and TCR-CMV co-occurrence, with a repertoire-size bias correction applied to TCR pairs. To estimate false discovery rates, a later analysis permuted the HLA or CMV assignments 20 times. In a later analysis, co-occurring TCRs were grouped using DBSCAN, and TCRdist sequence similarity was added for clustering within HLA-allele-positive subsets. Co-occurrence clustering excluded repertoires with fewer than 30,000 or more than 120,000 public chains, plus five with anomalous nucleotide sharing. This immuneACCESS table, as held by TCRdb, lists in-frame sequences with V and J called but not all clones. Of the missing ones, under half trace to an unresolved V gene in checked studies; the others have no known cause. V and J calls and clone size follow that table, whereas D and trimming were derived from the DNA. The sample has fewer than 40,000 clones on record, about four fifths of them singletons. The ten biggest clones cover roughly 10% of the sample.

About this clone itself: This receptor's antigen is unknown. Per-base qualities were not stored, and no clone one base away is much larger.

Sequencing was done on a sample of PBMCs. The sequence came from a woman between 40 and 50 years old in good health and CMV-seronegative. The rearranged chain carries TRBV28 and TRBJ2-5; 7 nucleotides in the junction match TRBD1. The sequenced DNA is TGTGCCAGCAAGAGCCAGGGGACAGAGGTAGAGACCCAGTACTTC. Its protein reads: CASKSQGTEVETQYF.